The clone carrying this TCR beta chain came up a few times. These data belong to a study of blood T cell repertoires in COVID-19. Across the study: Researchers got acute and convalescent COVID-19 samples from the United States, Italy and Spain. The cDNA or gDNA used as material had been derived from T cells, B-cell-depleted T cells, or PBMCs.

Patients at the Seattle site were enrolled during active infection and followed longitudinally. Per the authors' pipeline: Estimation of nucleated cell counts was performed using reference gene primer amplification. The method was immunoSEQ multiplex PCR; TCRdb's version includes in-frame clones alone and lacks a portion of them. D and trimming were read from the DNA, whereas the V and J calls and clone size are those reported in that table. The sample gives about 270,000 clones, approximately 87% of which show up once; 12% is in the top ten. The sequencing sample was made of peripheral blood. The sequence was obtained from a woman in her 30s with COVID-19, enrolled during active disease.

CDR3 region: CASSQNSGGAIEQFF. DNA for the CDR3: TGTGCCAGCAGCCAAAATAGCGGGGGGGCGATTGAGCAGTTCTTC. The J gene is TRBJ2-1, the V gene TRBV7-6; the match to TRBD2 covers 11 bases. CDR3 length: 15 amino acids. Losses at the gene ends were 5 bases for V and 9 bases for J; bases not matched to a gene: 9. Germline CDR1 SGHVS, CDR2 FNYEAQ.